The 20 T cell receptor beta chains reported below all come from one sample, sequenced in a study of graft-versus-host responses after intestinal transplantation (dated by TCRdb to the early 2020s). The sample's time point label, decoded: cells obtained before transplantation from donor or recipient. The library was produced with the immunoSEQ multiplex PCR assay. This is the immuneACCESS table as TCRdb keeps it, with only in-frame sequences that have V and J called. A part of the clones is gone; compared with another copy, unresolved V genes explain less than half, and the rest is unexplained. For this sample the table gives 85,000 to 90,000 clones, of which roughly 87% were detected only once. The top ten clonotypes cover approximately 18% of the sample. These receptors lack a known antigen. The sequenced sample was unstimulated CD8+ T cells sorted from spleen or lymph node cells, obtained before intestinal transplant. Receptors originate from a human donor who received an intestinal transplant.

This clone is medium-sized in the sample. The chain carries TRBV6-5 and TRBJ1-2, with D possibly TRBD1 on 6 matching bases. The V gene's germline CDR1 is MNHEY and CDR2 SVGAGI. There are 11 residues in the CDR3. V was trimmed by 7 bases and J by 6 bases, leaving 9 bases between them. The CDR3 nucleotides read TGTGCCAGCAAAGAGGGGGATGGCTACACCTTC. Its protein product is CASKEGDGYTF.

This sequence joins TRBV5-8 and TRBJ2-5; D possibly uses TRBD1 or TRBD2 (5 bases each). TRBJ2-7 explains the end of the DNA better; the J call may be wrong. The germline V gene encodes CDR1 SGHTS and CDR2 YDEGEE. This CDR3 comprises 16 residues. This CDR3 reads CASRVVWGKGTYEQYF. In nucleotides, the CDR3 is TGTGCCAGCAGGGTCGTGTGGGGGAAAGGGACCTACGAGCAGTACTTC.

The chain combines TRBV6-5 with TRBJ2-7, with 8 positions matching TRBD1. This CDR3 contains 14 residues. J gave up 2 bases and V 6 bases, and 6 bases lay outside the gene matches. The germline CDR1 and CDR2 sequences are MNHEY and SVGAGI. CDR3 region: CASSHWTGTYEQYF. As DNA, the CDR3 is TGTGCCAGCAGCCACTGGACAGGGACCTACGAGCAGTACTTC.

CDR3 residues: CASSIGRRGGTEAFF. In nucleotides, the CDR3 is TGTGCCAGTAGTATAGGTCGCAGGGGTGGCACTGAAGCTTTCTTT. This chain joins TRBV19 and TRBJ1-1, with D tentatively TRBD1 (6 bases). The V end lost 1 base, the J end lost 4 bases, and 13 bases lay between the germline ends. CDR3 length equals 15 residues. Germline CDR1 is LNHDA and CDR2 is SQIVND (reference sequence).

A single count supports this clone. V is TRBV2 and J is TRBJ2-1; 8 bases line up with TRBD2. J lost 8 bases, V lost 5 bases, and 11 bases had no gene match. CDR1 and CDR2 (germline): SNHLY, FYNNEI. The CDR3 sequence is 15 residues long. CDR3 in DNA: TGTGCCAGCAGTTTAGCGGGGAGCCTTAGAGATGAGCAGTTCTTC. Its translation: CASSLAGSLRDEQFF.

Comment on this clone: One end of the junction does not line up with germline, which may come from a read error. This rearrangement joins TRBV4-1 to TRBJ2-7; 7 bases match TRBD1. The CDR3 totals 13 residues. Germline loops: CDR1 MGHRA, CDR2 YSYEKL. CDR3 sequence reads: CTSSHRDSYEQYF. DNA of the CDR3: TGCACCAGCAGCCACCGGGACAGCTACGAGCAGTACTTC.

This clone was seen once. The chain joins TRBV13 to TRBJ2-5; D is undetermined. V was shortened by 3 bases and J by 3 bases, with 2 bases between the two germline ends. Germline V gives CDR1 PRHDT, CDR2 FYEKMQ (reference sequence). This CDR3 comprises 11 residues. CDR3: CASSFKETQYF. CDR3 in DNA: TGTGCCAGCAGCTTTAAAGAGACCCAGTACTTC.

The V call is TRBV6-1, the J call TRBJ1-1; possibly TRBD1 for D (6 bases). This CDR3 has 14 residues. V dropped 8 bases and J dropped 2 bases, with 15 bases sitting between them. The germline gives CDR1 MNHNS, CDR2 SASEGT. CDR3 sequence reads: CASVPGGTNTEAFF. As DNA, the CDR3 is TGTGCCAGCGTGCCCGGGGGGACAAACACTGAAGCTTTCTTT.

V and J are TRBV5-3 and TRBJ2-4, with a possible D match to TRBD1 (5 bases). TRBV5-3 is sorted into the ORF group, with uncertain function. Trimming cost V 4 bases and J 0 bases, with 14 bases left between them. The CDR3 is 16 residues long. The CDR3 DNA is TGTGCCAGAAGCCCCGATGACAGACAAGCCAAAAACATTCAGTACTTC. Translation gives CARSPDDRQAKNIQYF.

The CDR3 region has the DNA TGCGCCAGCAGCCAAGTTTGGGGGAACTCCTACAATGAGCAGTTCTTC. Amino acid sequence: CASSQVWGNSYNEQFF. This rearrangement joins TRBV4-1 to TRBJ2-1; D is possibly TRBD1 or TRBD2 (5 bases each). From germline, CDR1 is MGHRA and CDR2 YSYEKL. V was trimmed by 1 base and J by 0 bases, leaving 10 bases between them. The CDR3 is made up of 16 amino acids.

On this clone: Other DNA sequences in this specimen translate into the identical CDR3. The chain recombines TRBV28 with TRBJ2-7; 8 positions agree with TRBD1. Germline-derived CDR1 and CDR2 are MDHEN and SYDVKM. The CDR3 extends over 14 amino acids. The junction had 3 bases not matched to a gene; V was cut back by 4 bases and J by 1 base. The CDR3 bases are TGTGCCAGCAGTTCAAGACAGGGGTCCTACGAGCAGTACTTC. Amino acid sequence: CASSSRQGSYEQYF.

CDR3 bases: TGTGCCAGCAGCTTTCTACAGGGCGACTATGGCTACACCTTC. Translation gives CASSFLQGDYGYTF. The chain combines TRBV5-6 with TRBJ1-2, with TRBD1 as a possible D gene (6 bases). The V gene lost 2 bases and the J gene lost 3 bases, with 11 bases spanning the gap. The CDR3 contains 14 residues. CDR1 is SGHDT and CDR2 is YYEEEE in the germline V gene.

The J gene is TRBJ1-1, the V gene TRBV7-3, with D unclear. This CDR3 is 14 amino acids long. V lost 2 bases and J 8 bases, leaving 15 bases between the germline ends. Germline lookup yields CDR1 SGHTA and CDR2 FQGTGA. The CDR3 sequence is CASSLLGGNSEAFF. DNA of the CDR3: TGTGCCAGCAGCTTATTGGGAGGTAATAGCGAAGCTTTCTTT.

This clone occurred once. V gene TRBV11-3 combines with J gene TRBJ1-4; 9 bases match TRBD1. Trimming took 5 bases from V and 6 from J; bases not matched to a gene: 7. The germline CDR1 and CDR2 sequences are SGHNT and YENEEA. The CDR3 contains 15 residues. The CDR3 protein is CASSRIGTGHEKLFF. CDR3 coding DNA: TGTGCCAGCAGCCGAATTGGGACAGGGCATGAAAAACTGTTTTTT.

The chain is built from TRBV5-1 and TRBJ1-1, with D possibly being TRBD1 (5 bases). Trimming removed 0 bases at V and 0 bases at J, with 6 bases between. The CDR3 spans 14 residues. The V gene's germline CDR1 is SGHRS and CDR2 YFSETQ. This CDR3 is CASSLGTLNTEAFF. The DNA of the CDR3 is TGCGCCAGCAGCTTGGGGACATTGAACACTGAAGCTTTCTTT.

The V call is TRBV27, the J call TRBJ2-3; 12 bases are shared with TRBD2. With V trimmed by 5 bases and J by 5 bases, 2 bases remained unmatched. The CDR3 is 14 residues long. CDR1 is MNHEY and CDR2 is SMNVEV in the germline V gene (reference sequence). For the CDR3, the DNA is TGTGCCAGCAGTCCGGGACTAGCGGGAGATACGCAGTATTTT. It codes for CASSPGLAGDTQYF.

The chain uses TRBV30 and TRBJ1-5; 8 bases are shared with TRBD1. Trimming cost V 5 bases and J 5 bases; bases outside gene matches: 2. CDR3 length equals 12 residues. Per the germline V gene, CDR1 is GTSNPN and CDR2 is SVGIG (reference sequence). The CDR3 spells CAWGQGDQPQHF. CDR3 in DNA: TGTGCCTGGGGACAGGGCGATCAGCCCCAGCATTTT.

This clone has only one observation. The rearrangement uses TRBV5-4 and TRBJ1-1; D possibly corresponds to TRBD1 (6 bases). Per germline, CDR1 SGHNT and CDR2 YYREEE (reference sequence). The length of the CDR3 is 14 residues. The V gene lost 1 base and the J gene lost 0 bases, with 7 bases spanning the gap. The CDR3 region is CASSLTGMNTEAFF. In nucleotides, the CDR3 is TGTGCCAGCAGCTTGACAGGGATGAACACTGAAGCTTTCTTT.

This CDR3 reads CAISEGAGVTYEQYF. CDR3 bases: TGTGCCATCAGTGAGGGGGCGGGAGTTACCTACGAGCAGTACTTC. The chain recombines TRBV10-3 with TRBJ2-7; 7 bases are a match to TRBD2. Trimming removed 2 bases from V and 2 bases from J; junction bases left unmatched: 6. Germline assignment: CDR1 ENHRY and CDR2 SYGVKD. This CDR3 is 15 amino acids long.

The chain carries TRBV28 and TRBJ2-7; unclear D gene. This CDR3 comprises 14 residues. V lost 2 bases to trimming and J lost 1 base, with 9 bases between them. Germline V gives CDR1 MDHEN, CDR2 SYDVKM. CDR3 in amino acids: CASSLTRRSYEQYF. In nucleotides, the CDR3 is TGTGCCAGCAGTTTAACGAGGCGGTCCTACGAGCAGTACTTC.